This T cell receptor beta chain stems from a study of T cell responses to AZD1222 COVID-19 vaccine. CDR3 length equals 15 residues. The V end lost 6 bases, the J end lost 5 bases, and 19 bases lay between the germline ends. The germline gives CDR1 MNHEY, CDR2 SVGAGI. Points from the study as a whole: At baseline, seropositivity was found in only six or seven AZD1222 recipients. Across spike, vaccine-associated CD4 TCRs were found, dominant at 160-218 and 743-854. Breadth and depth of Spike-specific TCRs rose after two AZD1222 doses. No day 14 peak samples; only post-peak repertoires were characterized.

Of note for this clone: Its antigen is not known.

Produced via immunoSEQ multiplex PCR; TCRdb's table is partial and in-frame only. The table shows about 140,000 clones, with roughly 90% occurring only once. V gene TRBV6-5 combines with J gene TRBJ1-1; D is ambiguous. The sequenced sample was peripheral blood, obtained on day 0 of AZD1222 vaccination. This TCR was recovered from an adult in good health. CDR3 coding DNA: TGTGCCAGCAGATTGGCCCTCGGCGGGAGAACTGAAGCTTTCTTT. Translating it yields CASRLALGGRTEAFF.